This T cell receptor (beta chain) is from a study of T cell repertoires in cytomegalovirus infection. Study as a whole: Public signatures in TCR beta pointed to CMV infection and matching HLA type. The study's findings and limits: Dominant in the ex vivo response were TCR beta clonotypes restricted by HLA-C and specific for CMV.

The CDR3 totals 15 residues. V lost 3 bases, J lost 9 bases, and 18 bases lay in between. This clonotype has ten or more counts. The antigen remains undetermined. TCRdb reprocessed the reads via MiXCR and lists one record per CDR3 protein. Here the sample spans approximately 500,000 distinct CDR3 sequences, 16% being singletons. The sequence came from a human donor in good health (CMV status not recorded). Some clones in this sample may be carry-over from other donors' samples. This chain joins TRBV12-3 or TRBV12-4 and TRBJ2-1, with no clear D. Sample: CD8+ T cells from PBMCs. DNA of the CDR3: TGTGCCAGCAGTTTTGACCGTTTGATTGGCACTGAGCAGTTCTTC. Amino acid sequence: CASSFDRLIGTEQFF.